The clone carrying this T cell receptor beta chain was counted between two and nine times. Its antigen is still unknown. The TCR beta CDR3 regions underwent amplification using RNA transcripts as the source. The HTBI set primed first-round TCR CDR3 RT-PCR. One entry per CDR3 protein results from TCRdb running MiXCR on the multiplex PCR reads. The sample includes 300,000 to 450,000 distinct CDR3 sequences, about 13% of them seen just once. Exclusion criteria comprised uncontrolled infection, other autoimmune disease, pregnancy or lactation. The sample comes from a study of T cells in Graves' hyperthyroidism and ophthalmopathy. The wider study: Initial diagnosis, before any treatment, was when peripheral blood was collected.

Study-wide findings and caveats: Blood samples included most of the expanded thyroid clonotypes exceeding 0.001.

This CDR3 has 16 residues. J lost 3 bases, V lost 1 base, and 2 bases had no gene match. The germline CDR1 and CDR2 sequences are MGHRA and YSYEKL. V gene TRBV4-1 combines with J gene TRBJ2-2; the match to TRBD1 covers 10 bases. Sequenced material: blood. The TCR sequence derives from a man aged 25-45 years with Graves' hyperthyroidism that later progressed to Graves' ophthalmopathy. This chain's CDR3 is CASSQVGTGDTGELFF. Here the CDR3 DNA reads TGCGCCAGCAGCCAAGTTGGGACAGGGGACACCGGGGAGCTGTTTTTT.